This T cell receptor (beta chain) was observed in a study of T-cell memory formation after mild COVID-19. There are a few counts of this clonotype. In TCRdb, the 5' RACE reads were re-called with MiXCR into one record per CDR3 protein. The sample records about 320,000 distinct CDR3 sequences, more than 13% being singletons. The TCR comes from a man younger than 35 who had mild COVID-19 (a few samples of this study predate the infection). Cell type and time point are not known. The sequenced material came from PBMCs or a T cell subset sorted from them (not recorded which).

The CDR3 loop reads CASSYSRTRAREQFF. The DNA of the CDR3 is TGTGCCAGCAGTTACTCGCGGACTAGGGCGCGTGAGCAGTTCTTC. The rearrangement links TRBV6-5 to TRBJ2-1, with 7 bases identical to TRBD2. There are 15 residues in the CDR3. V shed 0 bases, J shed 9 bases, and the junction held 8 bases outside the gene matches. CDR1 MNHEY and CDR2 SVGAGI come from the germline V gene.